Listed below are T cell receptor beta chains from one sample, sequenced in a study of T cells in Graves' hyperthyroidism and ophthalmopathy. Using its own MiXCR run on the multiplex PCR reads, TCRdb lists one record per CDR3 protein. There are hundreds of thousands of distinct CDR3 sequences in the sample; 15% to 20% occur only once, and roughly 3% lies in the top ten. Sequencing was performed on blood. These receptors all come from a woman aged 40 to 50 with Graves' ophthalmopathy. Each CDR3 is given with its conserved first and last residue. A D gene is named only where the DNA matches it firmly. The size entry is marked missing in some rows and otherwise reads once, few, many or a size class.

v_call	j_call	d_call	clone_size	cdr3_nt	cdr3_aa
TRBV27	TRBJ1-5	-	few	TGTGCCAGCAGTTTACAGGGGAACAGGGTCAATCAGCCCCAGCATTTT	CASSLQGNRVNQPQHF
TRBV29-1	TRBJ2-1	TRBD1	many	TGCAGCGTTCCGGGACAGCTGATGGGGGAGCAGTTCTTC	CSVPGQLMGEQFF
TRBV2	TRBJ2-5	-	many	TGTGCCAGCAGGACGGATCAAAAAGAGACCCAGTACTTC	CASRTDQKETQYF
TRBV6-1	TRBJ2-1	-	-	TGTGCCAGCACTCTCGAGGGGATGATTTTGGGGTACAATGAGCAGTTCTTC	CASTLEGMILGYNEQFF
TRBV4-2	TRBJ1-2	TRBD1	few	TGTGCCAGCAGCCAACCCTTCCAGGGGGCTGGAGGCTACACCTTC	CASSQPFQGAGGYTF
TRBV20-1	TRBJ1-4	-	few	TGCAGTGCTAGGGGGGGGCGCCTTGAAAAACTGTTTTTT	CSARGGRLEKLFF
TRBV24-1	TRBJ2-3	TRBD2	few	TGTGCCACCAGTGAAATCCTAGCGGGAGGCACAGATACGCAGTATTTT	CATSEILAGGTDTQYF
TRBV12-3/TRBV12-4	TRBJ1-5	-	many	TGTGCCAGCAGTTTATTGGACCAGGTCAATCAGCCCCAGCATTTT	CASSLLDQVNQPQHF
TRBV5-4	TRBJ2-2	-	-	TGTGCCAGCAGCTTACCAGGGGCCGGGGAGCTGTTTTTT	CASSLPGAGELFF
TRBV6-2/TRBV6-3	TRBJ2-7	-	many	TGTGCCAGCAGTTACGAAGGGGTCTCCTACGAGCAGTACTTC	CASSYEGVSYEQYF
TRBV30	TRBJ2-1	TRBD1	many	TGTGCCTGGAGAAGACAGGGCGTAAATGAGCAGTTCTTC	CAWRRQGVNEQFF
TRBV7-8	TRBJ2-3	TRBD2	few	TGTGCCAGCAGCTTAGGAACCGCTAGCGGGGGGCCGGCAGATACGCAGTATTTT	CASSLGTASGGPADTQYF
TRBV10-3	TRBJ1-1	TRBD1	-	TGTGCCATCAGCTCCGGCCGGGACAGGGGGGCTGAAGCTTTCTTT	CAISSGRDRGAEAFF
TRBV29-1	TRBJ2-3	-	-	TGCAGCGTTGAAGATCCGACTAGAACGGCGCAGTATTTT	CSVEDPTRTAQYF
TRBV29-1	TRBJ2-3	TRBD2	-	TGCAGCGTTGATAGGTGGGAGGGCCCGACAGATACGCAGTATTTT	CSVDRWEGPTDTQYF
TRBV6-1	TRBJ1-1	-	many	TGTGCCAGCAGTTGGGGGACAACGAACACTGAAGCTTTCTTT	CASSWGTTNTEAFF
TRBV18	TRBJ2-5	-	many	TGTGCCAGCTCACCCTCCCACTACGGAGAGACCCAGTACTTC	CASSPSHYGETQYF
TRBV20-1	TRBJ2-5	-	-	TGCAGTGCTGGCGGGACATCCCTGGGAGAGACCCAGTACTTC	CSAGGTSLGETQYF
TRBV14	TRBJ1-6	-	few	TGTGCCAGCAGCCAAGGCGGGGTCGGAAGGAATTCACCCCTCCACTTT	CASSQGGVGRNSPLHF
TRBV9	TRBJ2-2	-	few	TGTGCCAGCAGCGTATACAACACCGGGGAGCTGTTTTTT	CASSVYNTGELFF
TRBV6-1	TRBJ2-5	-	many	TGTGCCAGCACCCCCGGGGTGACTAGTGGTCAAGAGACCCAGTACTTC	CASTPGVTSGQETQYF
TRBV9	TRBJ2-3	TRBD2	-	TGTGCCAGCAGCGTTGCTAGCGGGAGGGGAGATACGCAGTATTTT	CASSVASGRGDTQYF
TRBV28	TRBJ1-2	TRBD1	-	TGTGCCAGCAGTAAATACCTCCTTGTGGACAGGGGAATTGATGGCTACACCTTC	CASSKYLLVDRGIDGYTF
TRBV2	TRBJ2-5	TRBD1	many	TGTGCCAGCGGGACAGGCGTCCAAGAGACCCAGTACTTC	CASGTGVQETQYF
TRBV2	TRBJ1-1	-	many	TGTGCCAGCAGCCGGGAGGGTGTAGGAGTAACTGAAGCTTTCTTT	CASSREGVGVTEAFF
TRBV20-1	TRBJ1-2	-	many	TGCAGTGCTAGTACCCGGATCGTAGGCTACACCTTC	CSASTRIVGYTF
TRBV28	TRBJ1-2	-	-	TGTGCCAGCAGACCTCGGACGGGCTATGGCTACACCTTC	CASRPRTGYGYTF
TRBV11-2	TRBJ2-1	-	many	TGTGCCAGCAGCCCCTGGGAAAGCTTAATGGGGGAGCAGTTCTTC	CASSPWESLMGEQFF
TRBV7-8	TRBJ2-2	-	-	TGTGCCAGCAGCTATCTGGACCGAACCGGGGAGCTGTTTTTT	CASSYLDRTGELFF
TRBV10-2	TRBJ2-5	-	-	TGCGCCAGCAGTGAGCCCCGGGGGAACCAAAAAGAGACCCAGTACTTC	CASSEPRGNQKETQYF
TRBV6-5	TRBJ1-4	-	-	TGTGCCAGCAGTTACTCAGGGGGTACTTATGAAAAACTGTTTTTT	CASSYSGGTYEKLFF
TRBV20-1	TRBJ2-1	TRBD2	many	TGCAGTGCTAGAGGTAGCAAAAAGACTAGCGGGGCCACCAACAATGAGCAGTTCTTC	CSARGSKKTSGATNNEQFF
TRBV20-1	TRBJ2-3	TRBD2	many	TGCAGTGCCACTCGGGGGGGCAAAATCTGGGATACGCAGTATTTT	CSATRGGKIWDTQYF
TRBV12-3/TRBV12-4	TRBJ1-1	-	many	TGTGCCACATCGACAGAGGTCCAGACTGAAGCTTTCTTT	CATSTEVQTEAFF
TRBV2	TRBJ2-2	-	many	TGTGCCAGCAGTGCGGGAGACGGGGAGCTGTTTTTT	CASSAGDGELFF
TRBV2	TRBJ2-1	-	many	TGTGCCAGCAGGGGCCTAAATGAGCAGTTCTTC	CASRGLNEQFF
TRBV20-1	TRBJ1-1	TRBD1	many	TGCAGTGCTAGTGATCCGGGACAGTTGAACACTGAAGCTTTCTTT	CSASDPGQLNTEAFF
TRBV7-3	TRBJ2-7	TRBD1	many	TGTGCCAGCAGCTTAACGGGGACGACAGGGGTAAGCTCCTACGAGCAGTACTTC	CASSLTGTTGVSSYEQYF
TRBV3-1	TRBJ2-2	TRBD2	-	TGTGCCAGCAGCCACCCAAAGCGGGGGGGGAACACCGGGGAGCTGTTTTTT	CASSHPKRGGNTGELFF
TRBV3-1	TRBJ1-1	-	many	TGTGCCAGCAGCCTCAGGGTTGCGACTGAAGCTTTCTTT	CASSLRVATEAFF
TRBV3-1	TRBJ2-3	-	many	TGTGCCAGCAGCCAAGATAAAACTAGCAGCACAGATACGCAGTATTTT	CASSQDKTSSTDTQYF
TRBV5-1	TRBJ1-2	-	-	TGCGCCAGCAGCCCGGGACAAACGGCCTATGGCTACACCTTC	CASSPGQTAYGYTF
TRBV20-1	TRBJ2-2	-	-	TGCAGTGCTTCCTACGGGGGTACCGGGGAGCTGTTTTTT	CSASYGGTGELFF
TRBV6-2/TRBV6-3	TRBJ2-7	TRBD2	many	TGTGCCAGCAGTTACGGACTAGCGGGATCCTACGAGCAGTACTTC	CASSYGLAGSYEQYF
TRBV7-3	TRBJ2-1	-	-	TGTGCCAGCAGCTTAAATGGCGGCCGACCCGAGCAGTTCTTC	CASSLNGGRPEQFF
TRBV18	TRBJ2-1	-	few	TGTGCCAGCTCACCACTCCCAAGCGGGAATGAGCAGTTCTTC	CASSPLPSGNEQFF
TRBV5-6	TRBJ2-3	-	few	TGTGCCAGCAGCTCCGGGTGGGAGGGGGTCACAGATACGCAGTATTTT	CASSSGWEGVTDTQYF
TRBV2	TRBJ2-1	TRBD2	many	TGTGCCACCTTAGCGGGAGACCCGTCCAATGAGCAGTTCTTC	CATLAGDPSNEQFF
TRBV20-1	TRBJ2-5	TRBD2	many	TGCAGTGAGACTAGCGGGGGGGGAGAGACCCAGTACTTC	CSETSGGGETQYF
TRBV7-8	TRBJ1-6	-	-	TGTGCCAGCAGCTTGGACAGTACTCGGAATTCACCCCTCCACTTT	CASSLDSTRNSPLHF
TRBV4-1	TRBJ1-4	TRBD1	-	TGCGCCAGCAGCCGCGACAGGGTACAAGAAAAACTGTTTTTT	CASSRDRVQEKLFF
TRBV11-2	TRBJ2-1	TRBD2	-	TGTGCCAGCAGCACCACGACTAGCGGGGGGAGTGAGCAGTTCTTC	CASSTTTSGGSEQFF
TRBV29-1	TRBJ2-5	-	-	TGCAGCGTTGTGAGAGGACCAAAGACCCAGTACTTC	CSVVRGPKTQYF
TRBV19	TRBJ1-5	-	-	TGTGCCAGTAGTACAGTCCCTGGTCATAATCAGCCCCAGCATTTT	CASSTVPGHNQPQHF
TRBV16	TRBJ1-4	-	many	TGTGCCAGCAGCCAATCGGCGGGGGCTGGAGAAAAACTGTTTTTT	CASSQSAGAGEKLFF